Included here is one T cell receptor beta chain sequence, with context. The sample is drawn from a study of T cells after posttransplantation cyclophosphamide. Between the trimmed V and J ends, which lost 8 bases and 6 bases, there was a span of 11 bases. Per the germline V gene, CDR1 is SGHAT and CDR2 is FQNNGV. The CDR3 is 13 residues long. Measured with immunoSEQ multiplex PCR; TCRdb has only the in-frame clones, and not every one. The profile covers 30,000 to 45,000 clones, with around 80% appearing a single time and 8.1% taken by the ten largest. Busulfan-fludarabine conditioning, marrow transplant, and cyclophosphamide on days +3 and +4 were administered.

V usage is TRBV11-2 and J usage is TRBJ1-6; D is unresolved. The sample here was CD4+ T cells sorted from blood, taken 1,700 to 2,000 days after a stem cell transplant with posttransplant cyclophosphamide. The receptor was derived from a female patient aged 35 to 55 who received an allogeneic stem cell transplant from a related donor, was CMV-positive, and had no GVHD. Some T cells may be the graft donor's. The CDR3 DNA reads TGTGCCAGCGGCGAAACGGGTAATTCACCCCTCCACTTT. This codes for CASGETGNSPLHF.